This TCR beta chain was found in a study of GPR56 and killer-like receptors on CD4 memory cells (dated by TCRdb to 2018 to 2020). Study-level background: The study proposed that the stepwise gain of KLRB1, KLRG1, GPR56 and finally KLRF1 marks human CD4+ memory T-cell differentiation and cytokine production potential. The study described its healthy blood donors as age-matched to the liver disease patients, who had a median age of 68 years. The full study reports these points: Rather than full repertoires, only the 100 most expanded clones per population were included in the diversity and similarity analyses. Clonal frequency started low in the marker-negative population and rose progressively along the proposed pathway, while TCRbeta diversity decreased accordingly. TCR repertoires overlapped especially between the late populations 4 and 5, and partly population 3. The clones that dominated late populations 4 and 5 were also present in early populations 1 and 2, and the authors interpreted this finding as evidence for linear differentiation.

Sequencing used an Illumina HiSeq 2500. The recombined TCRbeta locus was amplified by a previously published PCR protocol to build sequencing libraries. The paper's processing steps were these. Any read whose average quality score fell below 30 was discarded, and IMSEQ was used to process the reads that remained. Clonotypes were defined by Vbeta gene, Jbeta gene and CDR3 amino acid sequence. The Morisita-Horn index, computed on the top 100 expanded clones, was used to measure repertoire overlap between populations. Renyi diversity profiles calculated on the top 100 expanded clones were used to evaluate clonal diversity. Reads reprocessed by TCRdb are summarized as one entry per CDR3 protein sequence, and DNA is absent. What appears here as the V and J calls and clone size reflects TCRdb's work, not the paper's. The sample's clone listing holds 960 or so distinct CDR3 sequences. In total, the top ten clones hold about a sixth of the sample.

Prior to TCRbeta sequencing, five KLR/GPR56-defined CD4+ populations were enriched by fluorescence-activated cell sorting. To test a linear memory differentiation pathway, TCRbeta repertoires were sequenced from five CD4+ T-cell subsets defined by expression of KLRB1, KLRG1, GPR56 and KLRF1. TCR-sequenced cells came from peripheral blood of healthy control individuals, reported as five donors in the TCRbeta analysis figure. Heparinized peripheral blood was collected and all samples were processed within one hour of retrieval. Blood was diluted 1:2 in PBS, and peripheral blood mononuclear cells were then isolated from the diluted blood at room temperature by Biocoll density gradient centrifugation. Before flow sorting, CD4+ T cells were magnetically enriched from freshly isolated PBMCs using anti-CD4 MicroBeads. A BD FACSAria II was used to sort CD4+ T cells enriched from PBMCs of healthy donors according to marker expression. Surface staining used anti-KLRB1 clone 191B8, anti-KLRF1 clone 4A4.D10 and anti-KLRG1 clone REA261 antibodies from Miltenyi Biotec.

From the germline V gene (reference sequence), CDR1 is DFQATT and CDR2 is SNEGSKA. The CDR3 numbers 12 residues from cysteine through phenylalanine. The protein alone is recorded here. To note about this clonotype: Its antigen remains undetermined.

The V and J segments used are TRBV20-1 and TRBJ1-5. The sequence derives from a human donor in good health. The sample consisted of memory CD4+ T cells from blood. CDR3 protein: CSARGGTAPQHF.